Below, 26 T cell receptor beta chains from the same sample are listed, as sequenced in a study of identical twins. Each CDR3 protein gets one entry after TCRdb re-called the 5' RACE reads with MiXCR. The sample includes about 260,000 distinct CDR3 sequences, about 7% of them seen just once. The data were also submitted as part of a second study, on yellow fever vaccine responses in identical twins.

Specimen: memory (CD45RO+) T cells sorted from blood. These receptors all come from a woman younger than 35 in good health.

This clonotype has a count of ten or more. This chain joins TRBV6-4 and TRBJ2-1; D unresolved. Germline CDR1 reads MRHNA; CDR2 reads SNTAGT. The V gene lost 2 bases and the J gene lost 2 bases, with 10 bases spanning the gap. The CDR3 contains 15 residues. As DNA, the CDR3 is TGTGCCAGCAGTGACGAGGTCAAGCCCTACAATGAGCAGTTCTTC. Amino acids: CASSDEVKPYNEQFF.

In this sample, this clonotype turned up a few times. The chain recombines TRBV28 with TRBJ2-7; 8 bases agree with TRBD1. From germline, CDR1 is MDHEN and CDR2 SYDVKM. V lost 7 bases, J lost 1 base, and 6 bases stayed unmatched. The CDR3 consists of 14 residues. The CDR3 DNA is TGTGCCAGCACTCCCGGGACAGGATCCTACGAGCAGTACTTC. Translated, it gives CASTPGTGSYEQYF.

This clonotype was observed many times. The rearrangement joins TRBV18 to TRBJ2-1, with TRBD2 identical over 7 bases. Germline CDR1 KGHSH, CDR2 LQKENI. The CDR3 runs to 19 residues. The ends lost 3 bases at V and 0 bases at J; junction bases unmatched: 14. CDR3 loop: CASSPRDYTRFSSYNEQFF. The CDR3 DNA is TGTGCCAGCTCACCGAGGGACTACACCCGATTCAGCTCCTACAATGAGCAGTTCTTC.

V and J are TRBV15 and TRBJ2-5; a possible D gene is TRBD1 (5 bases). V was trimmed by 0 bases and J by 7 bases, leaving 6 bases between them. CDR1 LNHNV and CDR2 YYDKDF come from the germline V gene (reference sequence). The CDR3 is made up of 12 amino acids. CDR3 in amino acids: CATSREGLTQYF. For the CDR3, the DNA is TGTGCCACCAGCAGAGAGGGGCTGACCCAGTACTTC.

This clonotype was seen a few times. This chain links TRBV24-1 with TRBJ2-3, with D maybe TRBD1 (5 bases). The CDR3 sequence is 15 residues long. Germline V lookup: CDR1 KGHDR, CDR2 SFDVKD. V was shortened by 1 base and J by 1 base, with 8 bases between the two germline ends. CDR3 region: CATSDFGQGTDTQYF. The DNA for the CDR3 is TGTGCCACCAGTGATTTCGGACAAGGCACAGATACGCAGTATTTT.

This clonotype was recorded a few times. The genes are TRBV12-3 or TRBV12-4 and TRBJ1-5; D is ambiguous. V was shortened by 6 bases and J by 6 bases, with 9 bases between the two germline ends. The CDR3 length is 12 residues. CDR3 sequence reads: CASRRRSQPQHF. The DNA of the CDR3 is TGTGCCAGCAGACGGAGGTCTCAGCCCCAGCATTTT.

The CDR3 nucleotides read TGCGCCAGCAGCCAAGGACTAGCGGGTCCCTACAATGAGCAGTTCTTC. Encoded protein: CASSQGLAGPYNEQFF. This chain uses TRBV4-1 with TRBJ2-1, with 10 nucleotides matching TRBD2. This CDR3 is built from 16 residues. Losses at the gene ends were 1 base for V and 2 bases for J; bases not matched to a gene: 2. Germline V gives CDR1 MGHRA, CDR2 YSYEKL.

There are a few counts of this clonotype. The chain combines TRBV20-1 with TRBJ1-1, with D possibly being TRBD1 (6 bases). Germline V gene data show CDR1 as DFQATT and CDR2 as SNEGSKA (reference sequence). With 6 bases removed from V and 4 bases from J, the gap between germline ends came to 21 bases. CDR3 length: 15 amino acids. In DNA form, the CDR3 reads TGCAGTGCCTCCCGTGGTGGGACACTTCTCACTGAAGCTTTCTTT. It translates to CSASRGGTLLTEAFF.

The sample holds a few counts of this clonotype. This rearrangement joins TRBV6-1 to TRBJ1-6; maybe TRBD1 (6 bases). In germline, CDR1 is MNHNS, CDR2 SASEGT. There are 14 residues in the CDR3. Trimming took 4 bases from V and 5 from J, leaving 9 bases between them. CDR3 sequence: CASSATGDNSPLHF. The CDR3 DNA reads as TGTGCCAGCAGTGCGACAGGAGATAATTCACCCCTCCACTTT.

This clonotype was seen more than once but under ten times. CDR3 sequence (DNA): TGTGCCAGCTCAAGAAACCCGGGACGGGGGAACACCGGGGAGCTGTTTTTT. This translates into CASSRNPGRGNTGELFF. The chain couples TRBV18 to TRBJ2-2; either TRBD1 or TRBD2 may fit D (5 bases each). The germline V and J ends were trimmed by 5 bases and 1 base, with 17 bases remaining between them. The CDR3 contains 17 residues. CDR1 is KGHSH and CDR2 is LQKENI in the germline V gene.

This clonotype occurred a few times. The chain couples TRBV12-3 or TRBV12-4 to TRBJ2-1; D is undetermined. V was trimmed by 3 bases and J by 10 bases, leaving 10 bases between them. This CDR3 has 12 amino acids. This CDR3 reads CASSLNGKEQFF. CDR3 nucleotides: TGTGCCAGCAGTTTGAATGGGAAGGAGCAGTTCTTC.

This clonotype turned up a few times. The chain has TRBV7-9 and TRBJ2-5; D is possibly TRBD1 (6 bases). The CDR3 runs to 14 residues. The germline V and J ends were trimmed by 5 bases and 3 bases, with 13 bases remaining between them. Germline CDR1 and CDR2: SEHNR and FQNEAQ (reference sequence). The CDR3 protein is CASSHSAGEETQYF. As DNA, the CDR3 is TGTGCCAGCAGCCATTCGGCAGGGGAAGAGACCCAGTACTTC.

There are many counts of this clonotype. For the CDR3, the DNA is TGTGCCAGCAGCTTAGGAGCGGGGGTAACAGATACGCAGTATTTT. Encoded protein: CASSLGAGVTDTQYF. This sequence joins TRBV7-6 and TRBJ2-3; 8 nucleotides line up with TRBD2. V dropped 1 base and J dropped 3; count of bases not matched to a gene: 3. CDR1 and CDR2 from the germline V gene are SGHVS and FNYEAQ. This CDR3 region has 15 residues.

A few counts support this clonotype. The chain links TRBV5-1 to TRBJ2-3, with 7 bases matching TRBD1. The V gene's germline CDR1 is SGHRS and CDR2 YFSETQ. The J segment lost 1 base and the V segment lost 4 bases, leaving 6 bases of the junction unmatched. The CDR3 consists of 15 residues. CDR3 nucleotides: TGCGCCAGCAGCCGTACAGGGGTCGGCACAGATACGCAGTATTTT. Its translation is CASSRTGVGTDTQYF.

The genes are TRBV3-1 and TRBJ2-3, with D perhaps TRBD2 (6 bases). V was shortened by 0 bases and J by 4 bases, with 14 bases between the two germline ends. The germline V gene has CDR1 LGHDT and CDR2 YNNKEL (reference sequence). The CDR3 covers 16 residues. The CDR3 sequence is CASSQEWGGWSDTQYF. The DNA for the CDR3 is TGTGCCAGCAGCCAAGAATGGGGAGGCTGGTCAGATACGCAGTATTTT.

V and J are TRBV20-1 and TRBJ1-5; D remains ambiguous. This CDR3 has 16 residues. Germline CDR1 and CDR2: DFQATT and SNEGSKA (reference sequence). Between the trimmed V and J ends, which lost 3 bases and 4 bases, there was a span of 19 bases. The CDR3 loop reads CSARGETSLGNQPQHF. The DNA of the CDR3 is TGCAGTGCTAGGGGCGAGACTTCGCTTGGGAATCAGCCCCAGCATTTT.

This clonotype was observed many times. V gene TRBV12-3 or TRBV12-4 combines with J gene TRBJ1-1; D might be TRBD1 (5 bases). The CDR3 loop spans 14 amino acids. Trimming cost V 5 bases and J 0 bases, with 10 bases left between them. CDR3 nucleotide sequence: TGTGCCAGCAGTGTCCGGGACTTGAACACTGAAGCTTTCTTT. Encoded protein: CASSVRDLNTEAFF.

This clonotype was seen more than once but under ten times. V is TRBV6-4 and J is TRBJ2-1; tentatively, D is TRBD2 (5 bases). Germline V gene lookup returns CDR1 MRHNA and CDR2 SNTAGT. CDR3 length: 14 residues. The germline V and J ends were trimmed by 3 bases and 6 bases, with 12 bases remaining between them. As DNA, the CDR3 is TGTGCCAGCAGTGATGGGGAGTCATCCAATGAGCAGTTCTTC. Translating gives CASSDGESSNEQFF.

V is TRBV28 and J is TRBJ2-3, with D maybe TRBD1 (5 bases). CDR3 size: 14 residues. Trimming removed 3 bases at V and 3 bases at J, with 10 bases between. Looked up from germline, CDR1 is MDHEN and CDR2 is SYDVKM. CDR3: CASSFVRDTDTQYF. The CDR3 DNA is TGTGCCAGCAGTTTTGTCAGGGATACAGATACGCAGTATTTT. The full variable domain, completed using reference TRBV28 and TRBJ2-3, is DVKVTQSSRYLVKRTGEKVFLECVQDMDHENMFWYRQDPGLGLRLIYFSYDVKMKEKGDIPEGYSVSREKKERFSLILESASTNQTSMYLCASSFVRDTDTQYFGPGTRLTVL.

The V gene is TRBV10-3, the J gene TRBJ1-1; D is undetermined. Per germline, CDR1 ENHRY and CDR2 SYGVKD. The CDR3 is made up of 13 amino acids. Deletions cut 4 bases from V and 4 bases from J, with 10 bases between. Written as DNA, the CDR3 is TGTGCCATCAGTGTCACCGGCAGCACTGAAGCTTTCTTT. It yields the protein CAISVTGSTEAFF.

The rearrangement joins TRBV12-3 or TRBV12-4 to TRBJ2-7; 8 positions match TRBD1. Trimming at V came to 5 bases and at J to 6 bases, leaving 9 bases not matched to a gene. This CDR3 has 14 amino acids. In DNA form, the CDR3 reads TGTGCCAGCAGTGGGACAGGTGGGGCTCGCGAGCAGTACTTC. The encoded protein is CASSGTGGAREQYF.

The J gene is TRBJ2-7, the V gene TRBV20-1, with a tentative D call TRBD2 (6 bases). V lost 2 bases, J lost 6 bases, and 17 bases lay in between. This CDR3 contains 14 residues. The germline gives CDR1 DFQATT, CDR2 SNEGSKA (reference sequence). The CDR3 DNA reads TGCAGTGCTAGACCCGGCGGGGAACTAGGCGAGCAGTACGTC. Encoded protein: CSARPGGELGEQYV.

This clonotype came up many times. The rearrangement uses TRBV7-6 and TRBJ2-6, with D hard to call. Trimming took 2 bases from V and 0 from J, leaving 5 bases between them. The CDR3 extends over 15 amino acids. Per germline, CDR1 SGHVS and CDR2 FNYEAQ. Here the CDR3 reads CASSLSISGANVLTF. CDR3 DNA sequence: TGTGCCAGCAGCTTATCTATCTCTGGGGCCAACGTCCTGACTTTC.

This clonotype was picked up many times. The chain links TRBV20-1 to TRBJ2-7; D is possibly TRBD1 (6 bases). Germline CDR1 DFQATT, CDR2 SNEGSKA (reference sequence). The CDR3 length is 13 residues. The V end was cut by 6 bases, the J end by 3 bases, with 15 bases between. The CDR3 region is CSAKGERDYEQYF. Here the CDR3 DNA reads TGCAGTGCAAAGGGGGAGAGGGACTACGAGCAGTACTTC.

This clonotype was found many times. This sequence joins TRBV12-3 or TRBV12-4 and TRBJ1-1; 7 bases agree with TRBD1. The V and J ends lost 6 bases and 6 bases, in that order; junction bases with no gene match: 4. This CDR3 is 12 amino acids long. CDR3 DNA sequence: TGTGCCAGCAGAGACAGGGACTCTGAAGCTTTCTTT. As protein: CASRDRDSEAFF.

Ten or more counts support this clonotype. This sequence joins TRBV20-1 and TRBJ1-5; 8 bases match TRBD1. CDR3 length: 14 amino acids. The V gene end was trimmed by 2 bases and the J gene end by 6 bases; junction bases not matched to a gene: 6. Per the germline V gene, CDR1 is DFQATT and CDR2 is SNEGSKA (reference sequence). The DNA of the CDR3 is TGCAGTGCTAGACAGGGGGCGGGTGGTCAGCCCCAGCATTTT. Protein product: CSARQGAGGQPQHF.